Listed below are T cell receptor beta chains from one sample, sequenced in a study of blood T cell repertoires in COVID-19. The method was immunoSEQ multiplex PCR; TCRdb's version includes in-frame clones alone and lacks a portion of them. The sample consists of approximately 130,000 clones, roughly 86% of them appearing once. Sequenced material: peripheral blood. All receptors derive from a human donor in a cohort sampled during active COVID-19. Both conserved end residues are part of each CDR3. A D gene is named only where the DNA matches it firmly. Rows give clone size only sometimes, using once, few, many, or a class for an expanded clone.

j_call | v_call | d_call | cdr3_length | clone_size | cdr3_aa | cdr3_nt
TRBJ1-2 | TRBV3-1/TRBV3-2 | NA | 13 | NA | CASSPTGNYGYTF | TGTGCCAGCAGCCCAACAGGGAACTATGGCTACACCTTC
TRBJ1-2 | TRBV7-2 | TRBD1 | 14 | NA | CASSQNRGSRGYTF | TGTGCCAGCAGCCAGAACAGGGGGAGTAGAGGCTACACCTTC
TRBJ1-3 | TRBV7-2 | TRBD1 | 16 | NA | CASSLALGTAGNTIYF | TGTGCCAGCAGCTTAGCGCTAGGGACAGCTGGAAACACCATATATTTT
TRBJ2-5 | TRBV5-4 | TRBD2 | 17 | NA | CASSPQASGGFQETQYF | TGTGCCAGCAGCCCCCAGGCCAGCGGGGGGTTCCAAGAGACCCAGTACTTC
TRBJ1-5 | TRBV10-1 | NA | 16 | NA | CASSGRGRDSNQPQHF | TGCGCCAGCAGTGGTCGGGGAAGGGATAGCAATCAGCCCCAGCATTTT
TRBJ2-2 | TRBV4-1 | TRBD2 | 17 | NA | CASSPPGLADITGELFF | TGCGCCAGCAGTCCACCGGGACTAGCGGATATCACCGGGGAGCTGTTTTTT
TRBJ1-2 | TRBV3-1/TRBV3-2 | TRBD1 | 16 | NA | CASSQREAGTGPGYTF | TGTGCCAGCAGCCAAAGGGAGGCCGGGACAGGGCCCGGCTACACCTTC
TRBJ2-5 | TRBV3-1/TRBV3-2 | NA | 15 | NA | CASSPLLGPQETQYF | TGTGCCAGCAGCCCTCTCCTAGGCCCCCAAGAGACCCAGTACTTC
TRBJ1-6 | TRBV7-8 | TRBD1 | 17 | NA | CASSLIGGTAGGSPLHF | TGTGCCAGCAGCCTCATCGGAGGGACGGCAGGGGGTTCACCCCTCCACTTT
TRBJ2-3 | TRBV6-1 | NA | 14 | NA | CASSEAFLRDTQYF | TGTGCCAGCAGTGAAGCGTTCCTGAGGGATACGCAGTATTTT
TRBJ1-3 | TRBV6-5 | TRBD1 | 14 | NA | CASNLDRAGNTIYF | TGTGCCAGCAACCTAGACAGGGCTGGAAACACCATATATTTT
TRBJ2-7 | TRBV28 | NA | 12 | NA | CASRLSSYEQYF | TGTGCCAGCAGGCTTAGCTCCTACGAGCAGTACTTC
TRBJ2-1 | TRBV11-3 | TRBD1 | 16 | NA | CASSSEGQGFYNEQFF | TGTGCCAGCAGCTCGGAGGGACAGGGGTTCTACAATGAGCAGTTCTTC
TRBJ1-1 | TRBV7-9 | NA | 14 | NA | CASSLGPGNTEAFF | TGTGCCAGCAGCTTGGGGCCGGGGAACACTGAAGCTTTCTTT
TRBJ2-1 | TRBV27 | NA | 13 | NA | CATRRFTYNEQFF | TGTGCCACCCGCCGGTTCACCTACAATGAGCAGTTCTTC
TRBJ2-2 | TRBV11-3 | NA | 16 | NA | CASLTIRVSTTGELFF | TGTGCCAGCCTAACCATCAGGGTGTCGACCACCGGGGAGCTGTTTTTT
TRBJ1-1 | TRBV5-4 | NA | 14 | many | CASSPTAGDTEAFF | TGTGCCAGCAGCCCGACGGCAGGGGACACTGAAGCTTTCTTT
TRBJ2-1 | TRBV19 | TRBD1 | 16 | NA | CASSIIGTGGFNEQFF | TGTGCCAGTAGTATCATCGGGACAGGGGGATTCAATGAGCAGTTCTTC
TRBJ2-1 | TRBV5-6 | TRBD2 | 14 | NA | CASSFGGGALEQFF | TGTGCCAGCAGCTTTGGCGGGGGGGCTCTTGAGCAGTTCTTC
TRBJ2-1 | TRBV4-1 | NA | 15 | NA | CASSQTRGIGNEQFF | TGCGCCAGCAGCCAAACTCGGGGGATCGGTAATGAGCAGTTCTTC
TRBJ1-1 | TRBV13 | NA | 16 | NA | CASSLVFRGANTEAFF | TGTGCCAGCAGCTTAGTGTTTCGGGGGGCGAACACTGAAGCTTTCTTT
TRBJ2-1 | TRBV7-7 | NA | 15 | NA | CASSLAGGLWNEQFF | TGTGCCAGCAGCTTAGCGGGGGGGCTGTGGAATGAGCAGTTCTTC
TRBJ1-6 | TRBV5-1 | NA | 16 | NA | CASSLAGEPANSPLHF | TGCGCCAGCAGCTTGGCAGGGGAACCCGCTAATTCACCCCTCCACTTT
TRBJ1-1 | TRBV6-6 | NA | 15 | NA | CASSYPAGWDTEAFF | TGTGCCAGCAGTTACCCGGCGGGGTGGGACACTGAAGCTTTCTTT
TRBJ2-4 | TRBV12-3/TRBV12-4 | NA | 13 | NA | CASSLEGRDIQYF | TGTGCCAGCAGTTTGGAGGGGCGAGACATTCAGTACTTC
TRBJ2-7 | TRBV27 | TRBD1 | 15 | NA | CASSSPGQGRYEQYF | TGTGCCAGCAGTTCCCCGGGACAGGGGCGCTACGAGCAGTACTTC
TRBJ2-7 | TRBV3-1/TRBV3-2 | NA | 14 | NA | CASSLSGSSYEQYF | TGTGCCAGCAGCCTGTCGGGGAGCTCCTACGAGCAGTACTTC
TRBJ2-1 | TRBV7-9 | TRBD2 | 15 | NA | CASSRSGGLNNEQFF | TGTGCCAGCAGCCGGAGCGGGGGGCTAAACAATGAGCAGTTCTTC
TRBJ2-2 | TRBV9 | TRBD1 | 15 | NA | CATGRGQGIPGELFF | TGTGCCACCGGACGGGGACAGGGTATCCCCGGGGAGCTGTTTTTT
TRBJ1-5 | TRBV19 | NA | 14 | NA | CASSMGQGLQPQHF | TGTGCCAGTAGTATGGGGCAGGGGCTTCAACCCCAGCATTTT
TRBJ2-3 | TRBV3-1/TRBV3-2 | TRBD2 | 13 | NA | CASSSGGAGTQYF | TGTGCCAGCAGCAGCGGGGGGGCCGGTACGCAGTATTTT
TRBJ2-1 | TRBV5-4 | NA | 16 | NA | CASSLRQAVLWNEQFF | TGTGCCAGCAGCTTAAGGCAGGCCGTTCTATGGAATGAGCAGTTCTTC
TRBJ2-7 | TRBV4-1 | NA | 16 | NA | CASSSREGASTYEQYF | TGCGCCAGCAGCTCTCGGGAGGGGGCATCAACCTACGAGCAGTACTTC
TRBJ2-1 | TRBV19 | TRBD2 | 15 | NA | CASSMLAGTYNEQFF | TGTGCCAGTAGTATGCTAGCGGGGACCTACAATGAGCAGTTCTTC
TRBJ1-1 | TRBV11-2 | NA | 14 | NA | CASSFRGWDTEAFF | TGTGCCAGCAGCTTTAGGGGTTGGGACACTGAAGCTTTCTTT
TRBJ1-6 | TRBV2 | NA | 13 | few | CAIREPGGSALHF | TGTGCCATTCGGGAGCCGGGCGGGAGTGCCCTCCACTTT
TRBJ2-2 | TRBV5-6 | NA | 14 | NA | CASSLVAGPGELFF | TGTGCCAGCAGCTTGGTTGCAGGGCCCGGGGAGCTGTTTTTT
TRBJ1-4 | TRBV5-1 | NA | 13 | NA | CASSYRTAEKLFF | TGCGCCAGCAGCTATAGGACAGCCGAAAAACTGTTTTTT
TRBJ2-3 | TRBV11-3 | TRBD1 | 16 | NA | CASSSSTGFHTDTQYF | TGTGCCAGCAGCTCATCGACAGGGTTCCACACAGATACGCAGTATTTT
TRBJ2-5 | TRBV3-1/TRBV3-2 | NA | 16 | NA | CATSFLKRSLLETQYF | TGTGCCACCTCATTCCTCAAGCGTTCCCTGCTGGAGACCCAGTACTTC
TRBJ1-1 | TRBV7-8 | NA | 16 | NA | CASSLARGRVNTEAFF | TGTGCCAGCAGCTTGGCAAGGGGCCGGGTGAACACTGAAGCTTTCTTT
TRBJ1-5 | TRBV6-5 | TRBD1 | 14 | NA | CASRDRGLYQPQHF | TGTGCCAGCAGAGACAGGGGGCTGTATCAGCCCCAGCATTTT
TRBJ2-1 | TRBV5-1 | TRBD2 | 16 | NA | CASSAPGLAAYNEQFF | TGCGCCAGCAGCGCTCCGGGACTAGCGGCTTACAATGAGCAGTTCTTC